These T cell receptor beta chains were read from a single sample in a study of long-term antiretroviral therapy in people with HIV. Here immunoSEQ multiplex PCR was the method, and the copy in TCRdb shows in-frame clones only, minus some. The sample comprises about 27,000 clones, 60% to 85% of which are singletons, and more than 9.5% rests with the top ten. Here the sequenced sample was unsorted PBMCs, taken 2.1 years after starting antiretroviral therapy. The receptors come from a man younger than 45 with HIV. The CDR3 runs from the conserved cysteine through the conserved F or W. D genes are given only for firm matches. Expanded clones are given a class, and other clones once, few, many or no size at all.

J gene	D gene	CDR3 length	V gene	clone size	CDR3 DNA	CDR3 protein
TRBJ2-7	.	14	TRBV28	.	TGTGCCAGCAGTTATGGGCGGGGCTACTACGAGCAGTACTTC	CASSYGRGYYEQYF
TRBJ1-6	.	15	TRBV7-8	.	TGTGCCAGCAGCTATGGGGTGTCTTATAATTCACCCCTCCACTTT	CASSYGVSYNSPLHF
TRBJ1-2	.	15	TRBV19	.	TGTGCCAGTACGATAGGGACACTACGGGGCTATGGCTACACCTTC	CASTIGTLRGYGYTF
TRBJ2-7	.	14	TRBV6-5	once	TGTGCCAGCAGGATCGGTTGGACATCCTACGAGCAGTACTTC	CASRIGWTSYEQYF
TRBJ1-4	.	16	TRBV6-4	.	TGTGCCAGCAGTCACCCACAGGCCGCAACTAATGAAAAACTGTTTTTT	CASSHPQAATNEKLFF
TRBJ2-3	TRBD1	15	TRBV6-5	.	TGTGCCAGCAGATTAGGGACAGGGGGAACGGATACGCAGTATTTT	CASRLGTGGTDTQYF
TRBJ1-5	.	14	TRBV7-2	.	TGTGCCAGCAGCTTAGAGGCAGAAAATCAGCCCCAGCATTTT	CASSLEAENQPQHF
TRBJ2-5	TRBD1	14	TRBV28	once	TGTGCCAGCAGTAGGGACAGGGGACGAGAGACCCAGTACTTC	CASSRDRGRETQYF
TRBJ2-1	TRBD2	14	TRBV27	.	TGTGCCAGCAGTTCTAGCGGGTCTTACAATGAGCAGTTCTTC	CASSSSGSYNEQFF
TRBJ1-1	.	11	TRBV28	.	TGTGCCACTCACCCGGCGCGCGAAGCTTTCTTT	CATHPAREAFF
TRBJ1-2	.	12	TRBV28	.	TGTGCCAGCAGTTTTCGGGGGAGCGGCTACACCTTC	CASSFRGSGYTF
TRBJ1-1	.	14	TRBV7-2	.	TGTGCCAGCAGATTAAAACTCGGGAACACTGAAGCTTTCTTT	CASRLKLGNTEAFF
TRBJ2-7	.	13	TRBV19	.	TGTGCCAGTAGTGTGTCTCTAGCCTACGAGCAGTACTTC	CASSVSLAYEQYF
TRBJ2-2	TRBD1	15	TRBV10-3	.	TGTGCCATCGCCCCGACAGGGAGCAACACCGGGGAGCTGTTTTTT	CAIAPTGSNTGELFF
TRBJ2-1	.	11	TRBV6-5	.	TGTGCCAGCAGCCGGTCTAGGGAGCAGTTCTTC	CASSRSREQFF
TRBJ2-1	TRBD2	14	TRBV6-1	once	TGTGCCGGGGGGGACGGACCGCGCCACAATGAGCAGTTCTTC	CAGGDGPRHNEQFF
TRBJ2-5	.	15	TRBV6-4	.	TGTGCCAGCAAGCCTCGGAGGGGTCACCAAGAGACCCAGTACTTC	CASKPRRGHQETQYF
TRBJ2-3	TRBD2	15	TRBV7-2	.	TGTGCCAGCAGCTTAGCCGGGACTAGCGACGCCAAGCAGTATTTT	CASSLAGTSDAKQYF
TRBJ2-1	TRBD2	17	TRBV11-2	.	TGTGCCAGCAGCTTAGGGGGGGGTAATTACAGGAACAATGAGCAGTTCTTC	CASSLGGGNYRNNEQFF
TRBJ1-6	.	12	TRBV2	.	TGTGCCAGCAGTGAAGCAAGGGGCACCCTCCACTTT	CASSEARGTLHF
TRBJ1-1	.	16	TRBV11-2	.	TGTGCCAGCAGCTTAGAGTTTGGAGCGAAGAACACTGAAGCTTTCTTT	CASSLEFGAKNTEAFF
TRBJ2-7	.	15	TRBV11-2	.	TGTGCCAGCAACGGGATGGGAGCGGAGACCTACGAGCAGTACTTC	CASNGMGAETYEQYF
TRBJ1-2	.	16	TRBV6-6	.	TGTGCCAGCAGTTCAACAGGGTTAGAAAGCAACTATGGCTACACCTTC	CASSSTGLESNYGYTF
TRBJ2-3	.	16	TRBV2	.	TGTGCCAGCAGTGAAGCGGGGGGGCATCACACAGATACGCAGTATTTT	CASSEAGGHHTDTQYF
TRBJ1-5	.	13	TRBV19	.	TGTGCCAGCACCAGGGACATAAATCAGCCCCAGCATTTT	CASTRDINQPQHF
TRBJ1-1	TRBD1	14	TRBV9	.	TGTGCCAGCAGCTTCGGACAGGCCAACACTGAAGCTTTCTTT	CASSFGQANTEAFF
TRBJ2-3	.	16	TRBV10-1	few	TGCGCCAGCAGTGAGTCGGGACGGGGTTTCACAGATACGCAGTATTTT	CASSESGRGFTDTQYF
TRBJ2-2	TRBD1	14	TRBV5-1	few	TGCGCCAGCAGCATTCAGGGGGCCACCGGGGAGCTGTTTTTT	CASSIQGATGELFF
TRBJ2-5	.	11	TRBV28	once	TGTGCCAGCGGGGGCTGGGAGACCCAGTACTTC	CASGGWETQYF
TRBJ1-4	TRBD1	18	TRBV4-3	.	TGCGCCAGCAGCCCTTCCTCCGGGACAGGGGGCTCAGATGAAAAACTGTTTTTT	CASSPSSGTGGSDEKLFF
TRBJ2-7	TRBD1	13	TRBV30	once	TGTGCCTGTCCCGGGACAGGACCGTCCGAGCAGTACTTC	CACPGTGPSEQYF
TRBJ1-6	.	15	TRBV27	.	TGTGCCAGCAGTACTCCGGGGGGTTATAATTCACCCCTCCACTTT	CASSTPGGYNSPLHF
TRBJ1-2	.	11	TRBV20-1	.	TGCAGTGCCCCCCGAGCTTTCGGCTACACCTTC	CSAPRAFGYTF
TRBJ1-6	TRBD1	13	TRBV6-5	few	TGTGCCAGCAGTCGAGGACAGGATTCACCCCTCCACTTT	CASSRGQDSPLHF
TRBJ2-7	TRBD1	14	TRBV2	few	TGTGCCAGCACCGAGGACAGGCCAACCTACGAGCAGTACTTC	CASTEDRPTYEQYF
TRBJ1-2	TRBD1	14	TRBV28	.	TGTGCCAGCACCGGAACGACAGGGAACTATGGCTACACCTTC	CASTGTTGNYGYTF
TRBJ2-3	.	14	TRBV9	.	TGTGCCAGCGCTGTAGGGAGTAAGACAGATACGCAGTATTTT	CASAVGSKTDTQYF
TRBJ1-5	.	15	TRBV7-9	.	TGTGCCAGCAGCTTTGGGGGGCAGGCGGGTCAGCCCCAGCATTTT	CASSFGGQAGQPQHF
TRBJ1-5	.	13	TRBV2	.	TGTGCCAGCAGTGAAAGGCAGTCCCAGCCCCAGCATTTT	CASSERQSQPQHF
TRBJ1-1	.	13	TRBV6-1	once	TGTGCCAATCAGGGGTCAGGGAACACTGAAGCTTTCTTT	CANQGSGNTEAFF
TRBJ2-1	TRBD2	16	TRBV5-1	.	TGCGCCAGCAGCTTGGCGCGGGGGGGGACTTACAATGAGCAGTTCTTC	CASSLARGGTYNEQFF
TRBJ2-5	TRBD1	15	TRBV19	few	TGTGCCAGTAGTAGAATACAGGGGGCTGGGGAGACCCAGTACTTC	CASSRIQGAGETQYF
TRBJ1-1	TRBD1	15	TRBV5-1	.	TGCGCCAGCAGCAAACTGGACAGGGTGGACACTGAAGCTTTCTTT	CASSKLDRVDTEAFF
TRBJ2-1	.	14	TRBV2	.	TGTGCCAAAGGGGCAGGGCTGGGCTACAATGAGCAGTTCTTC	CAKGAGLGYNEQFF